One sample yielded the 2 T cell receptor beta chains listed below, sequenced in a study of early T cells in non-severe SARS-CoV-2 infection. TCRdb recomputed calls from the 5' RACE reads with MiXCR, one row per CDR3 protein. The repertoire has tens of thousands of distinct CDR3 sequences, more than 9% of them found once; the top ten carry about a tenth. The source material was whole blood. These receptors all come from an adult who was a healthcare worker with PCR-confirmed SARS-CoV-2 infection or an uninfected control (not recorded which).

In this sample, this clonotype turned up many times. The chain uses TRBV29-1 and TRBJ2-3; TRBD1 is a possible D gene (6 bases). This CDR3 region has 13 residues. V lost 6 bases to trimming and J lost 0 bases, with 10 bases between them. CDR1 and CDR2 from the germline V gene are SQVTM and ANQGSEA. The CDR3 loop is CSVATGSTDTQYF. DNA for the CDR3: TGCAGCGTAGCTACAGGGAGCACAGATACGCAGTATTTT.

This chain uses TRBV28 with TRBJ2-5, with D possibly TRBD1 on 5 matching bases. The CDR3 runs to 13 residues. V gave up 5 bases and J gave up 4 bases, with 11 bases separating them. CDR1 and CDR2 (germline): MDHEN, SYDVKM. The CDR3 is CASSHGQGETQYF. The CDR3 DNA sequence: TGTGCCAGCAGTCATGGACAAGGAGAGACCCAGTACTTC. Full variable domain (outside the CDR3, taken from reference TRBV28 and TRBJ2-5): DVKVTQSSRYLVKRTGEKVFLECVQDMDHENMFWYRQDPGLGLRLIYFSYDVKMKEKGDIPEGYSVSREKKERFSLILESASTNQTSMYLCASSHGQGETQYFGPGTRLLVL.